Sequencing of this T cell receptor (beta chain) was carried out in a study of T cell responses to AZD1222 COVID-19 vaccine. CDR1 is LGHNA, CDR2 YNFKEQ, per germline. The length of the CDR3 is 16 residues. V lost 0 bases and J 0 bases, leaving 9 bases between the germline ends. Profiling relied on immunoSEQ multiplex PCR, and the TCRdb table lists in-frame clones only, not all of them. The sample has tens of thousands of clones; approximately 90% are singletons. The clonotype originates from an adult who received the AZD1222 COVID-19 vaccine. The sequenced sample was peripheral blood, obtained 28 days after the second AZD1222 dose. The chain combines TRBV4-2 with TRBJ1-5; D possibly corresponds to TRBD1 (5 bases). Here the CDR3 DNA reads TGTGCCAGCAGCCAAGATCCAGGGATTAGCAATCAGCCCCAGCATTTT. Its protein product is CASSQDPGISNQPQHF.